This is a list of T cell receptor beta chains from one sample in a study of lung T cells in sarcoidosis with Löfgren's syndrome. TCRdb re-analysed the reads in MiXCR, keeping a single row per CDR3 protein. The table records more than 50,000 distinct CDR3 sequences, approximately 21% of them present only once. The sample taken for sequencing was CD4+ T cells from PBMCs. These receptors came from a human donor with sarcoidosis (Löfgren's syndrome or another form), or a control subject (not recorded which). Each CDR3 is given with its conserved first and last residue. The D gene is left open where the match is weak. A row's size may be missing; if present it is once, few, many or a size class.

v_call	cdr3_length	d_call	j_call	clone_size	cdr3_nt	cdr3_aa
TRBV19	19	TRBD2	TRBJ2-7	once	TGTGCCAGTAGGCCCGAATCACTAGGGACTAGCTGGAGTTTCTACGAGCAGTACTTC	CASRPESLGTSWSFYEQYF
TRBV12-3/TRBV12-4	15	.	TRBJ2-3	few	TGTGCCAGCAGGCTGAGCGGTACTAGCACAGATACGCAGTATTTT	CASRLSGTSTDTQYF
TRBV2	15	.	TRBJ2-3	.	TGTGCCAGCAGTGACCGGCAGGGGTTGGCAGATACGCAGTATTTT	CASSDRQGLADTQYF
TRBV12-3/TRBV12-4	11	.	TRBJ1-2	few	TGTGCCAGCAGTTTCGGGGACGGCTACACCTTC	CASSFGDGYTF
TRBV27	14	.	TRBJ2-5	many	TGTGCCAGCAGTTTATCGGGGGGGCGGAAGACCCAGTACTTC	CASSLSGGRKTQYF
TRBV6-1	13	TRBD1	TRBJ2-7	few	TGTGCCAGCAGCCCAGGGACAGTCTACGAGCAGTACTTC	CASSPGTVYEQYF
TRBV6-1	13	TRBD1	TRBJ1-2	many	TGTGCCAGCAGTTTTACAGGGGATGACGGCTACACCTTC	CASSFTGDDGYTF
TRBV30	13	.	TRBJ1-5	.	TGTGCCTGGAGTGGTCCAGCTAATCAGCCCCAGCATTTT	CAWSGPANQPQHF
TRBV9	16	TRBD2	TRBJ2-3	.	TGTGCCAGCAGCGTGAATCGCGGGAGAAGTGCAGATACGCAGTATTTT	CASSVNRGRSADTQYF
TRBV5-5	16	.	TRBJ2-1	.	TGTGCCAGCAGCTACAGGGCCCGTTTCTCCTACAATGAGCAGTTCTTC	CASSYRARFSYNEQFF
TRBV28	15	.	TRBJ2-6	few	TGTGCCAGCGTTGAGGGGGGAGGTGGGGCCAACGTCCTGACTTTC	CASVEGGGGANVLTF